What follows describes a single T cell receptor (beta chain). This specimen comes from a study of blood T cell repertoires in COVID-19. In the study overall: From the United States, Italy and Spain came samples of acute and convalescent COVID-19.

The method was immunoSEQ multiplex PCR; TCRdb's version includes in-frame clones alone and lacks a portion of them. The profile covers roughly 280,000 clones, with around 86% appearing a single time and around 8.8% taken by the ten largest. With 7 bases removed from V and 6 bases from J, the gap between germline ends came to 13 bases. The CDR3 loop spans 12 amino acids. In germline, CDR1 is LGHNT, CDR2 FRNRAP. Sequenced sample: peripheral blood. This sequence joins TRBV12-5 and TRBJ2-7; D is uncertain. This sequence originates from a man aged 35 to 55 with active or convalescent COVID-19. The CDR3 coding sequence is TGTGCTAGTGCCACCCCCGGGTCCGAGCAGTACTTC. As protein: CASATPGSEQYF.